These 24 T cell receptor beta chains originate from one sample sequenced in a study of beta chain features in type 1 diabetes. Findings and limits, study-wide: Moderate yet significant TCRB CDR3 shortening was seen in Type 1 diabetes patients in all four CD4+ subsets.

The investigators reverse transcribed all of the isolated RNA, so they sequenced expressed TCRB transcripts. TCRdb's table, derived via immunoSEQ multiplex PCR, lists solely in-frame clones and lacks some. The table records 640,000 or so clones, roughly 13% of them present only once. Antigens for these TCRs are unknown. Sequenced material: naive CD4+ T cells from blood. These receptor sequences come from a young man with type 1 diabetes.

The chain joins TRBV4-3 to TRBJ2-1, with TRBD2 identical over 8 bases. The V segment lost 6 bases and the J segment 7 bases; nucleotides outside the gene matches: 8. Germline V CDR1 and CDR2: LGHNA, YSLEER. CDR3 length: 14 amino acids. The CDR3 bases are TGCGCCAGCAGTTACGGGGGGGGAATTAATGAGCAGTTCTTC. This gives the protein CASSYGGGINEQFF.

The V and J genes are TRBV18 and TRBJ1-5; D gene ambiguous. Germline CDR1 and CDR2: KGHSH and LQKENI. The CDR3 is 13 residues long. Trimming pared 0 bases from V and 6 bases from J, leaving 6 bases between. DNA of the CDR3: TGTGCCAGCTCACCACCCGTAGGTCAGCCCCAGCATTTT. Protein: CASSPPVGQPQHF.

In this sample, this clone turned up a few times. Additional DNA sequences in this sample encode the identical CDR3. The J gene is TRBJ1-5, the V gene TRBV30; TRBD1 is a possible D gene (5 bases). The CDR3 sequence is 13 residues long. Germline lookup yields CDR1 GTSNPN and CDR2 SVGIG (reference sequence). V was shortened by 1 base and J by 2 bases, with 6 bases between the two germline ends. CDR3 loop: CAWSATGNQPQHF. The CDR3 DNA follows: TGTGCCTGGAGTGCGACAGGCAATCAGCCCCAGCATTTT.

The chain has TRBV5-6 and TRBJ2-7, with D perhaps matching TRBD2 (6 bases). The CDR3 contains 15 residues. Germline assignment: CDR1 SGHDT and CDR2 YYEEEE. V lost 0 bases, J lost 2 bases, and 12 bases lay in between. The CDR3 sequence is CASSLAASVAYEQYF. CDR3 coding DNA: TGTGCCAGCAGCTTGGCCGCTAGCGTAGCCTACGAGCAGTACTTC.

This rearrangement joins TRBV19 to TRBJ2-5, with D possibly matching TRBD1 (6 bases). Germline V gene data show CDR1 as LNHDA and CDR2 as SQIVND (reference sequence). This CDR3 is built from 14 residues. V was pared by 2 bases and J by 7 bases, with 14 bases between. CDR3 in amino acids: CASSINREKGTQYF. The CDR3 DNA reads as TGTGCCAGTAGTATAAACAGGGAGAAGGGGACCCAGTACTTC.

This clone has a handful of counts. The chain employs TRBV5-8 and TRBJ1-6; 7 positions match TRBD1. This CDR3 region has 16 residues. Trimming took 5 bases from V and 2 from J; bases not matched to a gene: 7. Germline CDR1 SGHTS, CDR2 YDEGEE. CDR3 protein: CASSSGGRPYNSPLHF. For the CDR3, the DNA is TGTGCCAGCAGTTCAGGGGGGAGGCCCTATAATTCACCCCTCCACTTT.

This clone was detected only a few times. The chain combines TRBV7-2 with TRBJ2-7, with 10 bases that match TRBD1. The CDR3 is made up of 14 amino acids. Trimming at V came to 4 bases and at J to 7 bases, leaving 7 bases not matched to a gene. Looked up from germline, CDR1 is SGHTA and CDR2 is FQGNSA. CDR3 nucleotide sequence: TGTGCCAGCAGCTCGAGGGACAGGGGCTGGGAGCAGTACTTC. Its translation is CASSSRDRGWEQYF.

This clone was observed a handful of times. This sequence joins TRBV10-3 and TRBJ2-7; 13 nucleotides match TRBD2. In germline, CDR1 is ENHRY, CDR2 SYGVKD. With 5 bases clipped from V and 1 base from J, the junction kept 2 bases outside the gene matches. This CDR3 spans 15 amino acids. The CDR3 bases are TGTGCCATCAGTAAACTAGCGGGAGGGTCCTACGAGCAGTACTTC. Its translation: CAISKLAGGSYEQYF.

This clone came up a few times. The rearrangement links TRBV7-2 to TRBJ1-6, with a tentative D call TRBD1 (5 bases). The CDR3 runs 15 residues. V lost 5 bases and J 10 bases, leaving 18 bases between the germline ends. Germline CDR1 SGHTA, CDR2 FQGNSA. CDR3 amino acids: CASSNLGAERSPLHF. The CDR3 region has the DNA TGTGCCAGCAGCAATCTCGGGGCAGAGAGGTCACCCCTCCACTTT.

The V gene is TRBV19, the J gene TRBJ2-7, with TRBD2 as a possible D gene (6 bases). CDR3 length: 15 amino acids. Per the germline V gene, CDR1 is LNHDA and CDR2 is SQIVND (reference sequence). Trimming cost V 5 bases and J 3 bases, with 17 bases left between them. The DNA for the CDR3 is TGTGCCAGTAGTTCTCTAAGTAGCGGAAGCTACGAGCAGTACTTC. Translating it yields CASSSLSSGSYEQYF.

Only a few counts were recorded for this clone. This chain joins TRBV7-2 and TRBJ2-7, with D uncertain. CDR1 SGHTA and CDR2 FQGNSA come from the germline V gene. The length of the CDR3 is 15 residues. V shed 1 base and J shed 0 bases, with 10 bases lying between them. CDR3 in DNA: TGTGCCAGCAGCTTAGGAGTCTCAACCTCCTACGAGCAGTACTTC. Its protein is CASSLGVSTSYEQYF.

The rearrangement links TRBV6-1 to TRBJ2-3, with 7 bases identical to TRBD1. CDR1 and CDR2 from the germline V gene are MNHNS and SASEGT. The V gene end was trimmed by 2 bases and the J gene end by 6 bases; junction bases not matched to a gene: 8. The CDR3 runs to 15 residues. The CDR3 sequence is CASSEPRQGSDTQYF. CDR3 DNA: TGTGCCAGCAGTGAACCGAGACAGGGTAGCGATACGCAGTATTTT.

This clone appeared a few times. This chain links TRBV29-1 with TRBJ1-5; D might be TRBD1 (5 bases). This CDR3 region has 13 residues. V gave up 4 bases and J gave up 4 bases, with 11 bases separating them. The V gene's germline CDR1 is SQVTM and CDR2 ANQGSEA. The CDR3, as DNA: TGCAGCGTTGGGTTTGGGGGTAATCAGCCCCAGCATTTT. Its protein product is CSVGFGGNQPQHF.

This clone was detected a few times. Other DNA sequences within the sample encode an identical CDR3. The chain couples TRBV6-5 to TRBJ2-3; TRBD2 matches at 10 bases. The J segment lost 4 bases and the V segment lost 5 bases, leaving 6 bases of the junction unmatched. The CDR3 consists of 15 residues. From germline, CDR1 is MNHEY and CDR2 SVGAGI. CDR3 DNA: TGTGCCAGCAGTCCCCTAGCGGGGGTCGCAGATACGCAGTATTTT. It encodes CASSPLAGVADTQYF.

The chain employs TRBV7-2 and TRBJ1-1; TRBD1 agrees at 9 bases. From germline, CDR1 is SGHTA and CDR2 FQGNSA. V trimming: 6 bases; J trimming: 2 bases; junction bases outside the gene matches: 7. This CDR3 spans 15 amino acids. CDR3 sequence: CASRPWTGDNTEAFF. In DNA form, the CDR3 reads TGTGCCAGCAGGCCCTGGACAGGGGATAACACTGAAGCTTTCTTT.

This clone was seen a handful of times. This chain connects TRBV5-1 to TRBJ2-7; 7 bases fit TRBD1. After removal of 2 bases from V and 6 bases from J, the junction contained 5 bases not matched to a gene. The CDR3 totals 13 residues. Germline CDR1 is SGHRS and CDR2 is YFSETQ. CDR3 amino acids: CASSFDRAGEQYF. The CDR3, as DNA: TGCGCCAGCAGCTTTGACAGGGCCGGCGAGCAGTACTTC. The full variable domain, with the rest looked up from reference TRBV5-1 and TRBJ2-7, is KAGVTQTPRYLIKTRGQQVTLSCSPISGHRSVSWYQQTPGQGLQFLFEYFSETQRNKGNFPGRFSGRQFSNSRSEMNVSTLELGDSALYLCASSFDRAGEQYFGPGTRLTVT.

The J gene is TRBJ2-5, the V gene TRBV30; 9 bases line up with TRBD2. Germline V CDR1 and CDR2: GTSNPN, SVGIG (reference sequence). J gave up 1 base and V 0 bases, and 12 bases lay outside the gene matches. This CDR3 contains 18 residues. The CDR3 DNA reads as TGTGCCTGGAGTGTGGGGGCTTTAGCGGGAGCACTCCAAGAGACCCAGTACTTC. Its translation is CAWSVGALAGALQETQYF. Based on the CDR3 plus reference TRBV30 and TRBJ2-5, the full variable domain is SQTIHQWPATLVQPVGSPLSLECTVEGTSNPNLYWYRQAAGRGLQLLFYSVGIGQISSEVPQNLSASRPQDRQFILSSKKLLLSDSGFYLCAWSVGALAGALQETQYFGPGTRLLVL.

This clone was picked up a small number of times. V usage is TRBV30 and J usage is TRBJ1-1; D uncertain. CDR1 and CDR2 from the germline V gene are GTSNPN and SVGIG (reference sequence). CDR3 length equals 14 residues. With 2 bases removed from V and 1 base from J, the gap between germline ends came to 11 bases. For the CDR3, the DNA is TGTGCCTGGAGTCCCCGTGTCGGGAACACTGAAGCTTTCTTT. Its protein product is CAWSPRVGNTEAFF. The whole variable domain, remainder taken from reference TRBV30 and TRBJ1-1, is SQTIHQWPATLVQPVGSPLSLECTVEGTSNPNLYWYRQAAGRGLQLLFYSVGIGQISSEVPQNLSASRPQDRQFILSSKKLLLSDSGFYLCAWSPRVGNTEAFFGQGTRLTVV.

This clone appeared a few times. The chain employs TRBV9 and TRBJ1-3; maybe TRBD1 (5 bases). Trimming stripped 5 bases from V and 0 bases from J, with 12 bases between. Germline assignment: CDR1 SGDLS and CDR2 YYNGEE. This CDR3 has 15 amino acids. CDR3 protein: CASSRGELSGNTIYF. CDR3 nucleotide sequence: TGTGCCAGCAGTCGGGGGGAACTCTCTGGAAACACCATATATTTT.

In regard to this clone: One end of the junction does not line up with germline, which may come from a read error. The V gene is TRBV30, the J gene TRBJ1-2; perhaps TRBD1 as D (5 bases). The CDR3 contains 9 residues. Germline assignment: CDR1 GTSNPN and CDR2 SVGIG (reference sequence). The CDR3 sequence: CAWSVGGPF. The CDR3 coding sequence is TGTGCCTGGAGTGTGGGGGGTCCCTTC.

V is TRBV4-1 and J is TRBJ2-1, with 10 bases matching TRBD1. Unmatched junction bases numbered 5, after V lost 4 bases and J lost 5 bases. The CDR3 consists of 15 residues. Germline-derived CDR1 and CDR2 are MGHRA and YSYEKL. The CDR3 region has the DNA TGCGCCAGCAGCCGTACCGGGACAGGGGACAATGAGCAGTTCTTC. Protein sequence: CASSRTGTGDNEQFF.

This clone was counted only a few times. The chain uses TRBV2 and TRBJ2-5; D unresolved. Trimming cost V 0 bases and J 5 bases, with 16 bases left between them. This CDR3 is built from 16 residues. CDR1 and CDR2 (germline): SNHLY, FYNNEI. CDR3 residues: CASSEAQTPLLETQYF. The DNA for the CDR3 is TGTGCCAGCAGTGAAGCGCAAACTCCTTTATTGGAGACCCAGTACTTC.

This clone was seen only a few times. This chain links TRBV23-1 with TRBJ2-5; D is possibly TRBD2 (5 bases). TRBV23-1 is marked as an open reading frame, function uncertain. CDR3 length: 13 residues. The V gene lost 0 bases and the J gene lost 5 bases, with 7 bases spanning the gap. The CDR3 DNA sequence: TGCGCCAGCAGTCAATCGTGCGGGGAGACCCAGTACTTC. Its protein product is CASSQSCGETQYF.

The V and J genes are TRBV16 and TRBJ2-7; TRBD2 aligns across 15 bases. The V segment lost 2 bases and the J segment 5 bases; nucleotides outside the gene matches: 1. The length of the CDR3 is 15 residues. The V gene's germline CDR1 is KGHSY and CDR2 FQNENV. The CDR3 nucleotides are TGTGCCAGCAGCCAAGGGACTAGCGGGAGGCACGAGCAGTACTTC. It codes for CASSQGTSGRHEQYF.